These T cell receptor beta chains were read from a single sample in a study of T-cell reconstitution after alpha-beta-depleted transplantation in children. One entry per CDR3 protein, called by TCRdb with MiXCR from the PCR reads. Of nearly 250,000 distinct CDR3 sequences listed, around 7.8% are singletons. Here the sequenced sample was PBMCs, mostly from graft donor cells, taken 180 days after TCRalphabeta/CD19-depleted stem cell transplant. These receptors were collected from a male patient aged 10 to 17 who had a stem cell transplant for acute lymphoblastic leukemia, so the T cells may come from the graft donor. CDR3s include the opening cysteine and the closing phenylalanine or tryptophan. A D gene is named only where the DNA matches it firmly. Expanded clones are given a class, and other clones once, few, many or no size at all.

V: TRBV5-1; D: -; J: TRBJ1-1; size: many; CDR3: CASSSDGRNTEAFF; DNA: TGCGCCAGCAGTTCAGACGGAAGGAACACTGAAGCTTTCTTT
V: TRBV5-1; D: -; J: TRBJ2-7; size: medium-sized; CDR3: CASSLAPRYLSYEQYF; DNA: TGCGCCAGCAGCTTGGCCCCGCGGTACCTCTCCTACGAGCAGTACTTC
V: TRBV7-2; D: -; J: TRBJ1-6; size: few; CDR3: CASSDTTYSPLHF; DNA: TGTGCCAGCAGCGATACGACTTATTCACCCCTCCACTTT
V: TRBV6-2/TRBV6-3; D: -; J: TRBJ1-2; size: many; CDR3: CASSRRTESLNYGYTF; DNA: TGTGCCAGCAGTCGACGGACGGAGAGCCTTAACTATGGCTACACCTTC
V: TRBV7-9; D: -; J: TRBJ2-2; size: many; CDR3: CASSLVRDNGELFF; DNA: TGTGCCAGCAGCTTAGTCCGGGACAACGGGGAGCTGTTTTTT
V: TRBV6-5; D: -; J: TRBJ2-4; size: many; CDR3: CASSYSGTTGSKNIQYF; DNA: TGTGCCAGCAGTTACTCGGGGACGACGGGGTCCAAAAACATTCAGTACTTC
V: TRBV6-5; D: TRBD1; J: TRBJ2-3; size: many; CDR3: CASSSDRDPTDTQYF; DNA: TGTGCCAGCAGTTCGGACAGGGACCCCACAGATACGCAGTATTTT
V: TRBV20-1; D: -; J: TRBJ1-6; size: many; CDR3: CSATSTGTYNSPLHF; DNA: TGCAGTGCTACCTCAACCGGGACCTATAATTCACCCCTCCACTTT
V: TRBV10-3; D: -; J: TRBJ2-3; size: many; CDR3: CAISSADTQYF; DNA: TGTGCCATCAGTTCAGCAGATACGCAGTATTTT
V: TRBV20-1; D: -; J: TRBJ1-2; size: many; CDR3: CSARFDFFSGYTF; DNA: TGCAGTGCTAGATTCGATTTCTTCAGTGGCTACACCTTC
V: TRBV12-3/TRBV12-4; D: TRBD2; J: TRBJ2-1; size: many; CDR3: CASSPRVGGGSYNEQFF; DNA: TGTGCCAGCAGTCCCCGTGTTGGCGGGGGCTCCTACAATGAGCAGTTCTTC
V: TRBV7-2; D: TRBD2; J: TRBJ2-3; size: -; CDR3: CASSLGTSGMSDTQYF; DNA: TGTGCCAGCAGCTTGGGGACTAGCGGGATGTCAGATACGCAGTATTTT
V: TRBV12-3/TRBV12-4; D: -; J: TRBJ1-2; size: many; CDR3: CASSLATDYGYTF; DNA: TGTGCCAGCAGTTTAGCGACGGACTATGGCTACACCTTC
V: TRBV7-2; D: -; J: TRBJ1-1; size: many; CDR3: CASRAGAREAFF; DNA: TGTGCCAGCAGAGCAGGGGCGCGGGAAGCTTTCTTT
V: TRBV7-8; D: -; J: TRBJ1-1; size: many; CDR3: CASSLAGGATEAFF; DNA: TGTGCCAGCAGCTTAGCCGGGGGGGCCACTGAAGCTTTCTTT
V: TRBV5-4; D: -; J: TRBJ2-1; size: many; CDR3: CASSYYDKQFF; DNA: TGTGCCAGCAGCTATTACGATAAGCAGTTCTTC
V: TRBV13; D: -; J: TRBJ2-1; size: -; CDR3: CASSSQRAGEQFF; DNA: TGTGCCAGCAGCTCCCAACGAGCCGGTGAGCAGTTCTTC
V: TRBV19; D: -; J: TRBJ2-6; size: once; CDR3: CASSRGTGDTNVLTF; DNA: TGTGCCAGTAGTCGGGGGACCGGGGATACCAACGTCCTGACTTTC
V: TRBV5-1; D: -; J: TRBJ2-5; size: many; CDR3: CASSTSAETQYF; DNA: TGCGCCAGCAGCACCAGCGCCGAGACCCAGTACTTC
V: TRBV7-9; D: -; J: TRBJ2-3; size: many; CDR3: CASSWQGATDTQYF; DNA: TGTGCCAGCAGCTGGCAGGGTGCCACAGATACGCAGTATTTT
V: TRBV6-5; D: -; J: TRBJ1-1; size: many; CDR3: CASQQLGGYSEAFF; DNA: TGTGCCAGCCAACAGCTGGGGGGGTATTCCGAAGCTTTCTTT
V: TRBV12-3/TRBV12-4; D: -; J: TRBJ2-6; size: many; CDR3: CASRSSSGANVLTF; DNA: TGTGCCAGCAGGTCGAGCTCTGGGGCCAACGTCCTGACTTTC
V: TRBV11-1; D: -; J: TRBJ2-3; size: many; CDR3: CASSLAWRDPSGTDTQYF; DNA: TGTGCCAGCAGCTTAGCGTGGAGGGATCCCTCGGGCACAGATACGCAGTATTTT
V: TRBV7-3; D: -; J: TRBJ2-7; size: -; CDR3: CASSPHGGNFYEQYF; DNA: TGTGCCAGCAGCCCCCATGGGGGGAATTTTTACGAGCAGTACTTC
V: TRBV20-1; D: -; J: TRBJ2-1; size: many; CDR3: CSATIPLWRGLTYNEQFF; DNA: TGCAGTGCTACGATTCCTCTATGGCGGGGACTTACCTACAATGAGCAGTTCTTC
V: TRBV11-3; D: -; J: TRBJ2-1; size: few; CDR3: CASSLERGFEQFF; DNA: TGTGCCAGCAGCTTAGAACGCGGGTTTGAGCAGTTCTTC
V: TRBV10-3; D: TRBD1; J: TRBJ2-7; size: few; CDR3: CASKPGTGAGEQYF; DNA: TGTGCCAGCAAGCCCGGGACAGGGGCTGGCGAGCAGTACTTC
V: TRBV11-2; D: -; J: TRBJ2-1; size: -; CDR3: CASSITPLFEQFF; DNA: TGTGCCAGCAGCATTACGCCACTTTTTGAGCAGTTCTTC
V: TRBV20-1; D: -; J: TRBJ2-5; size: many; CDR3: CSAFSGTTQETQYF; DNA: TGCAGCGCTTTTTCCGGGACGACCCAAGAGACCCAGTACTTC
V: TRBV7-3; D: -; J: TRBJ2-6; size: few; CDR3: CATSLKVRRAGANVLTF; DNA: TGTGCCACCAGCTTAAAGGTCCGCAGGGCTGGGGCCAACGTCCTGACTTTC
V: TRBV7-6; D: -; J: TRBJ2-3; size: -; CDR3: CASSPSPSTDTQYF; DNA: TGTGCCAGCAGCCCCTCCCCTAGCACAGATACGCAGTATTTT
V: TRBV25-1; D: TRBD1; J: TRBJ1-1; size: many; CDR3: CASSAGQGARNTEAFF; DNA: TGTGCCAGCAGTGCTGGACAGGGGGCGCGGAACACTGAAGCTTTCTTT
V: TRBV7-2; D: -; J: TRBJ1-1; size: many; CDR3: CASSLRGARTEAFF; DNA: TGTGCCAGCAGCTTACGGGGGGCAAGGACTGAAGCTTTCTTT
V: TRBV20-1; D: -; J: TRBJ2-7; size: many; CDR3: CSARWTGSYEQYF; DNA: TGCAGTGCTAGATGGACGGGCTCCTACGAGCAGTACTTC
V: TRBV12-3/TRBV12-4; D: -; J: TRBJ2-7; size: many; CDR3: CASSLKEGGEQYF; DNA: TGTGCCAGCAGTCTCAAGGAGGGGGGCGAGCAGTACTTC
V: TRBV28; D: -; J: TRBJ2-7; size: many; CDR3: CASSSPWGNHEQYF; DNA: TGTGCCAGCAGTTCTCCGTGGGGGAACCACGAGCAGTACTTC
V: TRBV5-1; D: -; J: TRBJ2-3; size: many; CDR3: CASSSVAASTDTQYF; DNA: TGCGCCAGCAGCTCGGTAGCGGCTAGCACAGATACGCAGTATTTT
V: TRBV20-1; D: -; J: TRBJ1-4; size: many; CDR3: CSAIPEATNEKLFF; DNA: TGCAGTGCTATCCCGGAGGCAACTAATGAAAAACTGTTTTTT
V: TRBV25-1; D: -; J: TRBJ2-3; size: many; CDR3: CASSTDTDTQYF; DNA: TGTGCCAGCAGTACGGACACCGATACGCAGTATTTT
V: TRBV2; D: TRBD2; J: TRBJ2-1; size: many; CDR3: CASRWTSGGLNEQFF; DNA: TGTGCCAGCAGGTGGACTAGCGGGGGTCTCAATGAGCAGTTCTTC
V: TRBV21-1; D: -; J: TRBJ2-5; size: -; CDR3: CASSSTGGWGETQYF; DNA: TGTGCCAGCAGCAGTACAGGGGGCTGGGGGGAGACCCAGTACTTC
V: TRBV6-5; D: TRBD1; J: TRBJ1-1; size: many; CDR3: CASSSSGTGRTEAFF; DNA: TGTGCCAGCAGTTCCTCCGGGACAGGGAGGACTGAAGCTTTCTTT
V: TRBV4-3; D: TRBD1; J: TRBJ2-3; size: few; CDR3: CASSQSTGAGTDTQYF; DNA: TGCGCCAGCAGCCAGTCGACAGGGGCGGGCACAGATACGCAGTATTTT
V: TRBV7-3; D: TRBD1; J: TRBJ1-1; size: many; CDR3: CASSLRGGRGVTLSMNTEAFF; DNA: TGTGCCAGCAGCTTAAGGGGGGGCAGGGGGGTTACACTTTCCATGAACACTGAAGCTTTCTTT
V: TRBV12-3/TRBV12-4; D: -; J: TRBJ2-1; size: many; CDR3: CASSLSLSGNEQFF; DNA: TGTGCCAGCAGTTTATCCCTCTCCGGGAATGAGCAGTTCTTC
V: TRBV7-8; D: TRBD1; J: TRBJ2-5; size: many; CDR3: CASRRTGGETQYF; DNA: TGTGCCAGCCGCCGGACAGGGGGAGAGACCCAGTACTTC
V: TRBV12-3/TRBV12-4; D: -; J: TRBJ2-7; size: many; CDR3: CASSFSVYEQYF; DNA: TGTGCCAGCAGTTTCTCAGTCTACGAGCAGTACTTC
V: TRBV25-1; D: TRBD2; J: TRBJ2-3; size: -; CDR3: CASSRQTSGSPTDTQYF; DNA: TGTGCCAGCAGTCGGCAGACTAGCGGGAGCCCCACAGATACGCAGTATTTT